Below, one TCR beta chain is given with its context. Its antigen target is currently unknown. The record has no base qualities; no much larger clone is one base away. TCRbeta CDR3 regions were amplified from genomic DNA by means of the immunoSEQ Assay, a bias-controlled multiplex PCR. As for how the authors treated the data: The number of nucleated cells in each sample was estimated from the amplification of reference gene primers within the assay. To quantify the absolute abundance of each unique TCRbeta CDR3 rearrangement, sequence reads were collapsed and filtered. For each sample, productive Simpson clonality was calculated as the square root of Simpson's diversity index across productive rearrangements. The clones in this table, taken by TCRdb from immuneACCESS, are in-frame only. Not every clone is retained; where verified, under half of the shortfall comes from an unresolved V gene, and the cause of the rest is unknown. D and trimming were read from the DNA, whereas the V and J calls and clone size are those reported in that table. The sample profile shows over 35,000 clones; around 81% of them were found once. Clones ranked in the top ten supply approximately 15% of the sample.

This sample stems from a study of blood T cell repertoires in COVID-19 (dated by TCRdb to the early 2020s). At the level of the whole study: Collaborator samples came from the United States, Italy and Spain and covered acute and convalescent phases of COVID-19. The material from the prospective study consisted of cDNA or gDNA derived from T cells, B-cell-depleted T cells, or PBMCs. The dataset comprised deeply sampled blood TCRbeta repertoires from subjects exposed to, actively infected with, or recovered from COVID-19. The repertoires were released in a freely available public database meant as a resource for research on the immune response to SARS-CoV-2. Samples were obtained from the ongoing ImmuneRACE study (first 160 participants) and from 1,000 to 1,500 subjects provided by 6 global collaborators. Sample metadata almost always included a de-identified subject ID, COVID-19 status, age in years and sex. Where HLA class I and class II types were available, the types were taken from metadata supplied by the sample provider, not from assay-based typing.

Collaborating institutions collected whole blood in K2EDTA tubes following their own protocols. Collaborator samples were shipped for TCRbeta analysis as frozen whole blood, isolated PBMCs, or DNA extracted from either sample type. The CDR3 spans 17 residues, from the cysteine through the phenylalanine. Only the CDR3 DNA is retained, 51 bases long and in frame from the first base. Trimming takes 2 bases off V and 7 bases off J; junction bases not matched to a gene: 11. According to the germline V gene, CDR1 reads MNHEY and CDR2 reads SVGEGT. Beyond this particular receptor, the publication reports: The amount of clinical and demographic metadata varied by source and participant and was provided uncurated.

Input material: peripheral blood. The chain employs TRBV6-2 or TRBV6-3 and TRBJ2-2, with 9 bases matching TRBD2. This sequence originates from a human donor in a cohort sampled during active COVID-19. The CDR3 region reads CASSYIASGEPNGELFF. The DNA sequence is as follows: TGTGCCAGCAGTTACATCGCTAGCGGGGAGCCGAACGGGGAGCTGTTTTTT.